This is a list of T cell receptor beta chains from one sample in a study of blood T cells in healthy people across ages. TCRdb re-derived calls from the 5' RACE reads in MiXCR, one entry per CDR3 protein. Of 800,000 to 950,000 distinct CDR3 sequences listed, about 37% were seen once; the top ten hold roughly 13%. The sample comprised blood. The receptors stem from a man younger than 35 in good health. Both conserved end residues are trimmed from each CDR3.

cdr3_aa,j_call,v_call
ASHPSGTHGQPQH,TRBJ1-5,TRBV27
ASSSPGLASQETQY,TRBJ2-5,TRBV12-3/TRBV12-4
ASSQGQVKLF,TRBJ1-4,TRBV4-1
ASSTKSGGYQETQY,TRBJ2-5,TRBV5-1
VTSDSRGGHRGGSYNEQY,NA,TRBV24-1
ATNRAGSTDTQY,TRBJ2-3,TRBV27
ASSFSGGHNEQF,TRBJ2-1,TRBV27
SVPLSSVANIQY,NA,TRBV20-1
ASSLRIGPNTGELF,TRBJ2-2,TRBV12-3/TRBV12-4
ASSLWGQGNEQY,TRBJ2-7,TRBV6-2/TRBV6-3
SARKFGDRSEAF,TRBJ1-1,TRBV20-1
ASSPNRGDHNEQF,TRBJ2-1,TRBV12-3/TRBV12-4
ASSQERGRSYEQY,TRBJ2-7,TRBV4-3
SAERDSSGNTIY,TRBJ1-3,TRBV20-1
ATSLSSFATQY,TRBJ2-3,TRBV6-2/TRBV6-3
ASSDGLREHEQY,TRBJ2-7,TRBV6-2/TRBV6-3
ASSPNPDRGQSPLH,TRBJ1-6,TRBV7-2
SAREPLWGGSNYGYT,TRBJ1-2,TRBV20-1
ASSLTLGHEKLF,TRBJ1-4,TRBV7-9
ASTVTRGGQQF,TRBJ2-1,TRBV6-6
ASSFGSRDEQF,TRBJ2-1,TRBV5-5
ASSRRGTHYTDTQY,TRBJ2-3,TRBV5-6
ASSLETAVNYGYT,TRBJ1-2,TRBV5-1
ASSFDGANVLT,TRBJ2-6,TRBV27
ASSPPDREAF,TRBJ1-1,TRBV9
ASSDFVLPQETQY,TRBJ2-5,TRBV2
ATSSSRMWQY,TRBJ2-3,TRBV15
ASSYRWTSGVSPQETQY,TRBJ2-5,TRBV6-5
ASSLQTRTETGTDTQY,TRBJ2-3,TRBV27
ATEPDTQY,TRBJ2-3,TRBV7-9
ASSLKTNRGTGELF,TRBJ2-2,TRBV5-5
ASSEAEGRGYGYT,TRBJ1-2,TRBV2
ASQAQMGFEETQY,TRBJ2-5,TRBV5-1
ASSLDLAKETQY,TRBJ2-5,TRBV7-9
ASSLDRRMSYNSPLH,TRBJ1-6,TRBV11-2
AWSGSHSNQPQH,TRBJ1-5,TRBV30
SVEAGPVQETQY,TRBJ2-5,TRBV29-1
ASSLVFGVITWYGYT,TRBJ1-2,TRBV7-2
ASSYPRKILTDTQY,TRBJ2-3,TRBV6-2/TRBV6-3
ASSPRGQGPTDTQY,TRBJ2-3,TRBV5-1
ASGAAQAF,TRBJ1-1,TRBV12-3/TRBV12-4
ASSLASGANVPT,TRBJ2-6,TRBV7-3